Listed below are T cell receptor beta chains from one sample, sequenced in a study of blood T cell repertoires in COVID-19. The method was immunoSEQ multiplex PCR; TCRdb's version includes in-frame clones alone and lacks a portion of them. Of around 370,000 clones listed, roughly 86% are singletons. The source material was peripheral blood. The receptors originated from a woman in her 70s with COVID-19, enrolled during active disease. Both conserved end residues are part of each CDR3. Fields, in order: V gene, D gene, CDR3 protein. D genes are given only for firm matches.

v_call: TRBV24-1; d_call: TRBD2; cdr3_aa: CATSDTRGGGSKEQFF
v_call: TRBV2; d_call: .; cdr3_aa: CASSGRAYTF
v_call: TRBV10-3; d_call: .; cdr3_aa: CAISPSIAADTQYF
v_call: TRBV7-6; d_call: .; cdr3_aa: CASSAAGLDGYTF
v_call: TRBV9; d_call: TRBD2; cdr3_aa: CASSVVGGAQETQYF
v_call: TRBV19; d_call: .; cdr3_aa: CASSIDTGSFGSPLHF
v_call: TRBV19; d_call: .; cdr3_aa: CASSISGQQDTQYF
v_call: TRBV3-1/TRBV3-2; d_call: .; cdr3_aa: CASSQDLQGRDCTEAFF
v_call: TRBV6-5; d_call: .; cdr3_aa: CASSYSRDTTYEQYF
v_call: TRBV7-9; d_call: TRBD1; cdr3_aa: CASSKDRADEKLFF
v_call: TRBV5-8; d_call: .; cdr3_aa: CASSLSSAGNTIYF
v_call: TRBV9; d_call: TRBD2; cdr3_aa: CASSVEASGGFNTGELFF
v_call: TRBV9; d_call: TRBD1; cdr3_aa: CASSLTGDQETQYF
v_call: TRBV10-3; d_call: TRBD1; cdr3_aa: CAVNRGPDEKLFF
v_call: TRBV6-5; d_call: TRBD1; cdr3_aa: CASRKGARGYTF
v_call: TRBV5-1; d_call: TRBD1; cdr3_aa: CASSVGQGAYTEAFF
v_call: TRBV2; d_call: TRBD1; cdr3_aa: CASSVDRGRFQPQHF
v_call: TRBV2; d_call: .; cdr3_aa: CASSGRGVGRGNQPQHF
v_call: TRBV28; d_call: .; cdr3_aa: CASSFAYSYGYTF
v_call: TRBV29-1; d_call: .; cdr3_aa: CSVGQTATEAFF
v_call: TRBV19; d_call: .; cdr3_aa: CASSTPGRNEQYF
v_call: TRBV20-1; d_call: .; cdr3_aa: CSARGPTEAFF
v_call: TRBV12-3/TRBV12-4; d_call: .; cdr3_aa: CASSLGPQETQYF
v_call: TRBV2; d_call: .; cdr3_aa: CAGNRDIGNTIYF
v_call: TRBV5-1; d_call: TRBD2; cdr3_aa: CASSSHGEGTSPYEQYF
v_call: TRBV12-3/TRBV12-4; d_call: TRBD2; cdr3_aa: CASSLGGYNEQFF
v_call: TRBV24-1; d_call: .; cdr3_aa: CATRDSLYGYTF
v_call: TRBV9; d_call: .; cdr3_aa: CASSVAGGGNTIYF
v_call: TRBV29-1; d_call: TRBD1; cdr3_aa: CSVVGQGTSYTF
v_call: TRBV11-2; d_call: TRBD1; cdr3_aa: CASSTGQGPAEAFF
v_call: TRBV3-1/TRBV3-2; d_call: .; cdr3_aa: CASSQVVRVSAEAFF
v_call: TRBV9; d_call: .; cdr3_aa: CASSVAGVTDTQYF
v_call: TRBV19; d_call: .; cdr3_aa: CASSTLLTEAFF
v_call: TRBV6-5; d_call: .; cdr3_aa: CASSYQRSSYEQCF
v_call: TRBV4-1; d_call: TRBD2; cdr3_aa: CASSQNYPGLVYEQYF
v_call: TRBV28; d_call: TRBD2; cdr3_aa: CASSEGLAGFTDTQYF
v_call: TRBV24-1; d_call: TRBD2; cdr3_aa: CATSDPSGLALHTQYF
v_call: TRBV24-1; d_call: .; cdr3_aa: CATGGGGENQPQHF
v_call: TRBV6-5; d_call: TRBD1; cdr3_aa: CASSYLGTGKIRKYF
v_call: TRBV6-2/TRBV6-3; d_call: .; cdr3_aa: CASSYRREYEQYF
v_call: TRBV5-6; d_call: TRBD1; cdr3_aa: CASSWGQINYGYTF
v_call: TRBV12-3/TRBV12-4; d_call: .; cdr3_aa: CASSLGGRNTIYF
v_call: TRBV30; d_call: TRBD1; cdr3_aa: CAWKTGTGGVVFNSPLHF
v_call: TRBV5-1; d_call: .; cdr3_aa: CASSLDGNMNTEAFF
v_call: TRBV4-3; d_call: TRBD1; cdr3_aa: CASSQDRTGSSYEQYF
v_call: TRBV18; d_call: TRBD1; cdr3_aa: CASSPGQGQSPLHF
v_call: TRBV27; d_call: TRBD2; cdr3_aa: CASSSALAGDPYEQYF
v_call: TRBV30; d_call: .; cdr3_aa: CAWSVVHTSYEQYF
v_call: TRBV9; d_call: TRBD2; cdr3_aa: CASSTGTSGGADTQYF
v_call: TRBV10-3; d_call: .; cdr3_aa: CAISESTQGRDTEAFF
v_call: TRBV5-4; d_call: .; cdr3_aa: CASSLVDGGVYGYTF
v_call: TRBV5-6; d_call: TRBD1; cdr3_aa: CASSFFLTGRGYTF